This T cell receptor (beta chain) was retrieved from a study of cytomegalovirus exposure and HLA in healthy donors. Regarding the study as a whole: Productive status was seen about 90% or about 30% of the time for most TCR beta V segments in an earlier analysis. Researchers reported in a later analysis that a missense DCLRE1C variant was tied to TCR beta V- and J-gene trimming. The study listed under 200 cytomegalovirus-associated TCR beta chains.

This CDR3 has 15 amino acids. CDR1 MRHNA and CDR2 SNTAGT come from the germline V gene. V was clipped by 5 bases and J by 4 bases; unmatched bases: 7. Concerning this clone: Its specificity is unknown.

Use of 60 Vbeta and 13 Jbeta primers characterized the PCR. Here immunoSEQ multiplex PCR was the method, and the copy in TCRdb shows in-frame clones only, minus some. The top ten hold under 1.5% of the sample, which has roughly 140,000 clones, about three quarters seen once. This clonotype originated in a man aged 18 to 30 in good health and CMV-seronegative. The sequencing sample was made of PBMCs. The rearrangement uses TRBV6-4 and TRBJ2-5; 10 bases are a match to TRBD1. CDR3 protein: CASSRGTGAGETQYF. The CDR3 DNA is TGTGCCAGCAGTAGAGGGACAGGGGCTGGAGAGACCCAGTACTTC.